The clone carrying this T cell receptor (beta chain) has a handful of counts. This sample was taken from a study of response to subunit inactivated influenza vaccine. Unmatched junction bases numbered 5, after V lost 3 bases and J lost 3 bases. Per germline, CDR1 SGHKS and CDR2 YYEKEE (reference sequence). The CDR3 spans 15 residues. TCRdb itself ran the RT-PCR reads through MiXCR, one entry per CDR3 protein. This table holds roughly 620,000 distinct CDR3 sequences, 11% found once. These data were also filed under a second study, of T cells expressing NK-cell markers. That report adds: Beta-chain TCR cDNA was generated via 5'RACE template switching with UMIs. Beta-chain profiling covered CD3+CD56+NKG2C+, CD3+CD56+NKG2C- and CD3+CD56-NKG2C+ sorted subsets. Of the CD8+ T cell pool in about 6 donors, roughly 1.0-8% was accounted for by dominant NKG2C+ clonotypes. The leading position in the CD3+CD56-NKG2C+ fraction of four donors also went to these clonotypes.

The input for sequencing was PBMCs from blood, taken on the day of vaccination. This chain joins TRBV5-5 and TRBJ2-2; 7 positions match TRBD1. The receptor's source is a man aged 45-60 years who received an inactivated influenza vaccine. CDR3 coding DNA: TGTGCCAGCAGCTGGGGACAGCGAGACACCGGGGAGCTGTTTTTT. As protein: CASSWGQRDTGELFF.